The subject of this entry is one TCR beta chain. Its antigen is unidentified. Each individual donor underwent a draw of ten milliliters of peripheral blood. This sample was taken from a study of blood T cells in healthy people across ages. Whole-study results and caveats: The study found TCR beta diversity correlated strongly with naive T cell percentage.

A second roughly 7 to 11 cycle PCR used barcoded and J-beta primers. One entry per CDR3 protein, called by TCRdb with MiXCR from the 5' RACE reads. The sample has about 500,000 distinct CDR3 sequences; about 24% are singletons. These sequences were also reported in another study, on T cells of mothers and their children. As reported in that work: Whatever RNA was extracted went entirely into cDNA synthesis, at around 1.6 ug per 15 ul. Persistent microchimeric T cell clones were sought, and none were detected.

The receptor was isolated from a boy between 5 and 17 years old in good health. What was sequenced was blood.

CDR3 in DNA: TGTGCCAGCAGCGCGCGGCCGACGGGGTCGAATGAAAAACTGTTTTTT. This translates into CASSARPTGSNEKLFF. The V call is TRBV5-4, the J call TRBJ1-4, with D uncertain. V shed 4 bases and J shed 5 bases, with 18 bases lying between them. The CDR3 runs to 16 residues. In germline, CDR1 is SGHNT, CDR2 YYREEE (reference sequence).